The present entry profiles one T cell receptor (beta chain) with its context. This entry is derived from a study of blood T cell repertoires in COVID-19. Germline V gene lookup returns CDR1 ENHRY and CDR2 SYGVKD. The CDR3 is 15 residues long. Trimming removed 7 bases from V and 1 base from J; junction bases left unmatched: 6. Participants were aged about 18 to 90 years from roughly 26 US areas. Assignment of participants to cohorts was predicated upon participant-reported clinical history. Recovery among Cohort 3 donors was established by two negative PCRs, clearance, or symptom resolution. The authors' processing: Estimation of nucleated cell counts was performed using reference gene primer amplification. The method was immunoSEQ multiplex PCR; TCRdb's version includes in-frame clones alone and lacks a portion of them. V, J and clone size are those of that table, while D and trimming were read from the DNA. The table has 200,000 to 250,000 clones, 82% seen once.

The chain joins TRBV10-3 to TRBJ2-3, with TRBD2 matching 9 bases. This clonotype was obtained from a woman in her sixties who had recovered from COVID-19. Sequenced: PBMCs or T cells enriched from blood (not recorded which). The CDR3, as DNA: TGTGCCATCACCGCGACTAGCGGACGCACAGATACGCAGTATTTT. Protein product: CAITATSGRTDTQYF.